One and the same sample provided the 14 T cell receptor beta chains below, sequenced in a study of blood T cell repertoires in COVID-19. The repertoire was sequenced with immunoSEQ multiplex PCR; TCRdb's copy has only in-frame clones and lacks some. Among about 200,000 clones listed, 86% were seen once. Material for sequencing was peripheral blood. The receptors come from a woman in her forties or fifties with COVID-19, enrolled during active disease.

V gene TRBV7-8 combines with J gene TRBJ2-1; TRBD1 might be the D (5 bases). V lost 2 bases and J lost 5, with 7 bases in between. The germline gives CDR1 SGHVS, CDR2 FQNEAQ. There are 13 residues in the CDR3. The chain's CDR3 is CASSLRGNNEQFF. The CDR3 DNA reads TGTGCCAGCAGCTTAAGGGGCAACAATGAGCAGTTCTTC.

As for this clone: The junction differs from germline at one of its ends, possibly a read error. The genes are TRBV11-3 and TRBJ2-3; TRBD2 might be the D (6 bases). CDR1 is SGHNT, CDR2 YENEEA, per germline. The CDR3 consists of 17 residues. DNA for the CDR3: TGTGCCAGCAGCCCTCTGTCAGGGCGGGGACGCACAAATACGCAGTATTTT. Translated: CASSPLSGRGRTNTQYF.

V is TRBV30 and J is TRBJ1-2; weak D call: TRBD1 (5 bases). The CDR3 is 14 amino acids. The ends were cut back, 2 bases at V and 8 bases at J, with 18 bases in the middle. The germline V gene has CDR1 GTSNPN and CDR2 SVGIG (reference sequence). CDR3 DNA: TGTGCCTGGAGTTTAGGTTGGGGGGTTGGCGGCTACACCTTC. Translation gives CAWSLGWGVGGYTF.

V is TRBV12-5 and J is TRBJ2-6, with D uncertain. Per germline, CDR1 LGHNT and CDR2 FRNRAP. V shed 7 bases and J shed 0 bases, with 4 bases lying between them. The CDR3 runs to 13 residues. Here the CDR3 DNA reads TGTGCTAGTGCCATCTCTGGGGCCAACGTCCTGACTTTC. Translation: CASAISGANVLTF.

The chain has TRBV7-2 and TRBJ2-2; D is perhaps TRBD2 (6 bases). This CDR3 comprises 14 residues. V shed 5 bases and J shed 4 bases, with 11 bases lying between them. From germline, CDR1 is SGHTA and CDR2 FQGNSA. Written as DNA, the CDR3 is TGTGCCAGCAGCGTCACAGCGGGCACCGGGGAGCTGTTTTTT. Translating it yields CASSVTAGTGELFF.

In this sample, this clone turned up once. This sequence joins TRBV5-1 and TRBJ2-1; 10 positions match TRBD1. V shed 4 bases and J 5 bases; nucleotides not matched to a gene: 6. Germline CDR1 and CDR2: SGHRS and YFSETQ. The CDR3 runs 15 residues. Written as DNA, the CDR3 is TGCGCCAGCAGCAATGGACAGGGGGATGACAATGAGCAGTTCTTC. It translates to CASSNGQGDDNEQFF. The complete variable domain, with remaining parts taken from reference TRBV5-1 and TRBJ2-1, reads KAGVTQTPRYLIKTRGQQVTLSCSPISGHRSVSWYQQTPGQGLQFLFEYFSETQRNKGNFPGRFSGRQFSNSRSEMNVSTLELGDSALYLCASSNGQGDDNEQFFGPGTRLTVL.

The chain uses TRBV6-5 and TRBJ2-1; weak D call: TRBD2 (5 bases). The V end lost 8 bases, the J end lost 3 bases, and 14 bases lay between the germline ends. The length of the CDR3 is 14 residues. Germline CDR1 and CDR2: MNHEY and SVGAGI. The CDR3 loop reads CASCVTDYYNEQFF. DNA of the CDR3: TGTGCCAGCTGCGTTACCGACTACTACAATGAGCAGTTCTTC.

J is TRBJ2-1 and V is TRBV3-1 (or the pseudogene TRBV3-2), with 11 bases that match TRBD2. Germline trimming cut 0 bases from V and 2 bases from J; bases unmatched to any gene: 18. The length of the CDR3 is 22 residues. Germline V gene lookup returns CDR1 LGHDT and CDR2 YNNKEL (reference sequence). The chain's CDR3 is CASSQDSWLLAGGLRAYNEQFF. The CDR3 nucleotides read TGTGCCAGCAGCCAAGATAGTTGGTTGCTAGCGGGGGGATTAAGGGCCTACAATGAGCAGTTCTTC.

This sequence joins TRBV12-3 or TRBV12-4 and TRBJ1-5; the D gene is possibly TRBD1 (5 bases). CDR3 size: 13 residues. Trimming left V 7 bases short and J 9 bases short, with 16 bases between. The CDR3 sequence is CASKGARAGPQHF. The DNA for the CDR3 is TGTGCCAGCAAAGGGGCCCGTGCCGGGCCCCAGCATTTT.

In its sample, this clone was seen once. The chain carries TRBV5-1 and TRBJ2-7; TRBD1 aligns across 9 bases. The CDR3 is 14 residues long. V was clipped by 5 bases and J by 6 bases; unmatched bases: 9. Germline V CDR1 and CDR2: SGHRS, YFSETQ. CDR3 sequence reads: CASSDRDRDLEQYF. The CDR3 DNA follows: TGCGCCAGCAGTGATCGGGACAGGGACCTCGAGCAGTACTTC.

This rearrangement joins TRBV14 to TRBJ2-6, with a weak D call TRBD1 (6 bases). V lost 4 bases and J 0 bases, leaving 13 bases between the germline ends. The CDR3 extends over 17 amino acids. CDR1 and CDR2 (germline): SGHDN, FVKESK. The CDR3 region is CASSLPGQLSGANVLTF. CDR3 in DNA: TGTGCCAGCAGCCTTCCGGGACAACTCTCTGGGGCCAACGTCCTGACTTTC.

V usage is TRBV19 and J usage is TRBJ2-4; 9 bases fit TRBD1. CDR1 and CDR2 from the germline V gene are LNHDA and SQIVND (reference sequence). The CDR3 sequence is 15 residues long. J was trimmed by 8 bases and V by 4 bases; bases with no gene match: 9. The CDR3 protein is CASSTGQGIVDIQYF. The CDR3 region has the DNA TGTGCCAGTAGTACGGGACAGGGTATCGTGGACATTCAGTACTTC.

The V and J genes are TRBV18 and TRBJ1-1; D is ambiguous. The CDR3 loop spans 15 amino acids. Trimming stripped 2 bases from V and 1 base from J, with 11 bases between. CDR1 KGHSH and CDR2 LQKENI come from the germline V gene. CDR3 sequence reads: CASSPRRERNTEAFF. The CDR3 bases are TGTGCCAGCTCACCAAGAAGGGAGAGGAACACTGAAGCTTTCTTT.

Only one count was recorded for this clone. The chain uses TRBV19 and TRBJ2-1; D perhaps matches TRBD1 (6 bases). The V and J ends lost 0 bases and 7 bases respectively, with 10 bases between them. CDR3 length: 14 amino acids. The germline V gene has CDR1 LNHDA and CDR2 SQIVND (reference sequence). In DNA, the CDR3 is TGTGCCAGTAGTATAGATGGGGGCCGGAATGAGCAGTTCTTC. It specifies CASSIDGGRNEQFF.